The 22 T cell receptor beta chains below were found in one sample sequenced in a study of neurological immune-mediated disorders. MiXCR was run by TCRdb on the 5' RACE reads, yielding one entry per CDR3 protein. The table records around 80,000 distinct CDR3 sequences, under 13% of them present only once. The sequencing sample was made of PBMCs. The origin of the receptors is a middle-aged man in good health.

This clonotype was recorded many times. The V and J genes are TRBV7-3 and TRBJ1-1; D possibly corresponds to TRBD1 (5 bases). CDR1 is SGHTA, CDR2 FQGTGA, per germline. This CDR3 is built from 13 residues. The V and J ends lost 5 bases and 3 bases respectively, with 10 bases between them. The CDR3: CASSAQVDTEAFF. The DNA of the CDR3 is TGTGCCAGCAGCGCACAGGTGGACACTGAAGCTTTCTTT. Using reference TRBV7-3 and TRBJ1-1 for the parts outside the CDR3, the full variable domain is GAGVSQTPSNKVTEKGKYVELRCDPISGHTALYWYRQSLGQGPEFLIYFQGTGAADDSGLPNDRFFAVRPEGSVSTLKIQRTERGDSAVYLCASSAQVDTEAFFGQGTRLTVV.

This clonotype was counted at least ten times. CDR3 DNA sequence: TGTGCCAGCAGCCATGTGACAGGGGAGGAGACCCAGTACTTC. It specifies CASSHVTGEETQYF. This sequence joins TRBV7-6 and TRBJ2-5; TRBD1 matches 8 bases. Germline-derived CDR1 and CDR2 are SGHVS and FNYEAQ. J gave up 5 bases and V 5 bases, and 7 bases lay outside the gene matches. The CDR3 is 14 amino acids.

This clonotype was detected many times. The CDR3 sequence: CAISAGTGQETQYF. CDR3 nucleotide sequence: TGTGCCATCAGCGCCGGGACAGGCCAAGAGACCCAGTACTTC. This chain connects TRBV10-3 to TRBJ2-5; 8 nucleotides match TRBD1. CDR3 length equals 14 residues. Germline V gene lookup returns CDR1 ENHRY and CDR2 SYGVKD. V shed 6 bases, J shed 1 base, and the junction held 4 bases outside the gene matches.

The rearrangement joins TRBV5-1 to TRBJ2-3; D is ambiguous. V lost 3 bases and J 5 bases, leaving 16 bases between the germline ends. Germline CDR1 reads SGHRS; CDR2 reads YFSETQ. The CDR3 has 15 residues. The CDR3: CASSSLQMDGDTQYF. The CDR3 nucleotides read TGCGCCAGCAGCTCGTTGCAAATGGACGGAGATACGCAGTATTTT.

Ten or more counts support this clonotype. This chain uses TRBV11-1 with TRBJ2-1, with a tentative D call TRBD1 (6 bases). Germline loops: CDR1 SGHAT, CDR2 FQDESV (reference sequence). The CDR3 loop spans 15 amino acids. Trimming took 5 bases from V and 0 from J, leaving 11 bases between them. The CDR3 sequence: CASSQGHISYNEQFF. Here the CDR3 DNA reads TGTGCCAGCAGCCAGGGACACATCTCCTACAATGAGCAGTTCTTC.

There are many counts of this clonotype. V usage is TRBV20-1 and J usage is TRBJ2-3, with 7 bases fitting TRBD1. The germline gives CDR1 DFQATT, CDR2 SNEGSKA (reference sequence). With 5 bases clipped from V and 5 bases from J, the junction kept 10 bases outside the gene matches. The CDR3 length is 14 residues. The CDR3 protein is CSALPGGKEDTQYF. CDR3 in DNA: TGCAGTGCTCTTCCAGGGGGTAAGGAAGATACGCAGTATTTT.

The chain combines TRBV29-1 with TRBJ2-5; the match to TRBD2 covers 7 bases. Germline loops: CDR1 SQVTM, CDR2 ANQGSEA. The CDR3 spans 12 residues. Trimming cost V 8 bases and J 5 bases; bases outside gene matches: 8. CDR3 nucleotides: TGCAGCTCCCATGGGGGGGAGGAGACCCAGTACTTC. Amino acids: CSSHGGEETQYF.

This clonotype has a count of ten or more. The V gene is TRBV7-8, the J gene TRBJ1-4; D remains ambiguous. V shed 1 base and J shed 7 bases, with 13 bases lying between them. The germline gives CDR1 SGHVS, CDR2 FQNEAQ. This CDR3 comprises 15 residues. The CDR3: CASSLDTERGEKLFF. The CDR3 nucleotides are TGTGCCAGCAGCTTAGATACAGAGAGAGGTGAAAAACTGTTTTTT.

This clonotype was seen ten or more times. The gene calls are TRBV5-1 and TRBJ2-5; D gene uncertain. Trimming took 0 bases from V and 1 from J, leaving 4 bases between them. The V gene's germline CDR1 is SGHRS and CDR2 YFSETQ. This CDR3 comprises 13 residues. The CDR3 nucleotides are TGCGCCAGCAGCTTGGCCCTCCAAGAGACCCAGTACTTC. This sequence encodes CASSLALQETQYF.

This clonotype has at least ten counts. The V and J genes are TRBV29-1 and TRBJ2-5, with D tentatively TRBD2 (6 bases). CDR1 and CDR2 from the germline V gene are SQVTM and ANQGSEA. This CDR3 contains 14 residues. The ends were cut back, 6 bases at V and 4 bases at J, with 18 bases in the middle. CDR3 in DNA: TGCAGCGTCGCGGGGACCCTGGTCCGAGAGACCCAGTACTTC. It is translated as CSVAGTLVRETQYF.

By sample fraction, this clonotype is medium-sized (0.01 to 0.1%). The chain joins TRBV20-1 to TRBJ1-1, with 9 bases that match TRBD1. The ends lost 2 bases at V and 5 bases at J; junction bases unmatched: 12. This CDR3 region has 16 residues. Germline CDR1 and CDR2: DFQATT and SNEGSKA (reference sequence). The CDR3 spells CSARSRQGGVYTEAFF. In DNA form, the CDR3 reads TGCAGTGCTAGATCCCGACAGGGGGGAGTGTATACTGAAGCTTTCTTT.

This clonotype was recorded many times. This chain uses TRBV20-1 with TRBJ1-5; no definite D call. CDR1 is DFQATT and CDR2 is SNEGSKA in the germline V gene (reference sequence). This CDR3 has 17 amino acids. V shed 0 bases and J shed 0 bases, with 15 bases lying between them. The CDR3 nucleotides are TGCAGTGCTAGAGATCCGGTACCCAGATTTAGCAATCAGCCCCAGCATTTT. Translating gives CSARDPVPRFSNQPQHF.

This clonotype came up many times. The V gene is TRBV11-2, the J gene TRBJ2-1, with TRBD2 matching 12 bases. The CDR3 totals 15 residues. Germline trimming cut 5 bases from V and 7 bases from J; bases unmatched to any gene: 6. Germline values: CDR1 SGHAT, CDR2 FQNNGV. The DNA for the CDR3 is TGTGCCAGCAGCGCCAGACTAGCGGGGGATAATGAGCAGTTCTTC. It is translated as CASSARLAGDNEQFF. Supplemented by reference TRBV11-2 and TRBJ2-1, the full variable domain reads EAGVAQSPRYKIIEKRQSVAFWCNPISGHATLYWYQQILGQGPKLLIQFQNNGVVDDSQLPKDRFSAERLKGVDSTLKIQPAKLEDSAVYLCASSARLAGDNEQFFGPGTRLTVL.

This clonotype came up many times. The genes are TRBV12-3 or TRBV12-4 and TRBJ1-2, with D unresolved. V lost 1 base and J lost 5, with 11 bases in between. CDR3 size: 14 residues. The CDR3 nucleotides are TGTGCCAGCAGTTTAGGGGGATCGCGGTATGGCTACACCTTC. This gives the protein CASSLGGSRYGYTF.

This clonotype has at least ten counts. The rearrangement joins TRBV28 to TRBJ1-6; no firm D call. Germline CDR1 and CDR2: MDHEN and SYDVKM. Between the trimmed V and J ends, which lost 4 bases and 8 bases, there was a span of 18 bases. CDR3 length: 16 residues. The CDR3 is CASSSWPLLGDSPLHF. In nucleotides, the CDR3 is TGTGCCAGCAGTTCGTGGCCCCTGCTGGGAGATTCACCCCTCCACTTT. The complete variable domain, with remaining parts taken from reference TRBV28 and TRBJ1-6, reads DVKVTQSSRYLVKRTGEKVFLECVQDMDHENMFWYRQDPGLGLRLIYFSYDVKMKEKGDIPEGYSVSREKKERFSLILESASTNQTSMYLCASSSWPLLGDSPLHFGNGTRLTVT.

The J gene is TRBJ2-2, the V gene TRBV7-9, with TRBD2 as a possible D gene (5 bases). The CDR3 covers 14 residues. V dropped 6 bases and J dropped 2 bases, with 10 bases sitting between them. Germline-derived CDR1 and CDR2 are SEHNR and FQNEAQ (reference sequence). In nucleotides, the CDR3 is TGTGCCAGCAGTTCCGGGGATAACACCGGGGAGCTGTTTTTT. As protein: CASSSGDNTGELFF.

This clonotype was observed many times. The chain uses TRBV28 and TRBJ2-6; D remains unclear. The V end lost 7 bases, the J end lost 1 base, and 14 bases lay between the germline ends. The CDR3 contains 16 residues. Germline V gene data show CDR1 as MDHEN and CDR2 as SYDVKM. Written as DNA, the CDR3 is TGTGCCAGCACTCCTCCCGCCGGATCTGGGGCCAACGTCCTGACTTTC. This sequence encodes CASTPPAGSGANVLTF.

The CDR3: CASSPAFSGGTTDTQYF. CDR3 sequence (DNA): TGTGCCAGCAGCCCCGCCTTTAGCGGGGGGACCACAGATACGCAGTATTTT. V usage is TRBV5-5 and J usage is TRBJ2-3; 10 bases fit TRBD2. The CDR3 covers 17 residues. Per germline, CDR1 SGHKS and CDR2 YYEKEE (reference sequence). V lost 4 bases to trimming and J lost 2 bases; unmatched junction nucleotides: 10.

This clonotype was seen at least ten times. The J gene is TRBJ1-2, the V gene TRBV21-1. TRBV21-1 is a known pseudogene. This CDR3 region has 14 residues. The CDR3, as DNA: TGTGCCAGCAGCAGGGTATCTCCAAACTATGGCTACACCTTC. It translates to CASSRVSPNYGYTF.

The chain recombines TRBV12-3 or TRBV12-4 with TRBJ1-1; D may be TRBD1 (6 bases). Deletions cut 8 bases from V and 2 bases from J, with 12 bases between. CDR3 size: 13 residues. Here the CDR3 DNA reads TGTGCCAGCCGAGGGGGAGGAAACACTGAAGCTTTCTTT. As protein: CASRGGGNTEAFF.

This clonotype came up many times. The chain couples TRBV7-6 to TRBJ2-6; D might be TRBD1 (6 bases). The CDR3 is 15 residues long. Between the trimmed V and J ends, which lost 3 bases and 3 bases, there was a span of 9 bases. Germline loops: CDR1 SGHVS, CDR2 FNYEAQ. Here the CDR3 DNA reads TGTGCCAGCAGCTTTGGGGGCTTTGGGGCCAACGTCCTGACTTTC. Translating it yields CASSFGGFGANVLTF.

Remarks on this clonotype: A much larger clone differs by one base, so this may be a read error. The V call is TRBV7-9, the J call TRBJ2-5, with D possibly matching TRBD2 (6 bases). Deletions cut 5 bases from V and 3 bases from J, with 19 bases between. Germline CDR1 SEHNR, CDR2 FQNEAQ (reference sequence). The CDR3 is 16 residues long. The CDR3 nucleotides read TGTGCCAGCAGCCCCGTGGGGGGAGCGTACGAAGAGACCCAGTACTTC. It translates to CASSPVGGAYEETQYF.